The 32 T cell receptor beta chains reported below all come from one sample, sequenced in a study of CD8 T cells in Susac syndrome. Random hexamers were used to reverse transcribe the RNA input (0.5 to 1 ug). TCRdb reprocessed the immunoSEQ multiplex PCR reads with MiXCR, giving one entry per CDR3 protein. The sample holds 150,000 to 200,000 distinct CDR3 sequences, approximately 93% seen once. Material: CD4+ T cells from PBMCs. Receptor source: a human donor in good health.

V and J are TRBV3-1 and TRBJ1-2; 10 nucleotides align to TRBD1. The V gene end was trimmed by 5 bases and the J gene end by 2 bases; junction bases not matched to a gene: 8. CDR3 length: 16 amino acids. The germline V gene has CDR1 LGHDT and CDR2 YNNKEL (reference sequence). CDR3 DNA sequence: TGTGCCAGCAGCTCAGGTGGGGGACAGGGGAACTATGGCTACACCTTC. It encodes CASSSGGGQGNYGYTF.

V gene TRBV4-3 combines with J gene TRBJ2-4; 7 bases match TRBD1. Unmatched junction bases numbered 7, after V lost 2 bases and J lost 0 bases. CDR3 length: 17 amino acids. Germline CDR1 is LGHNA and CDR2 is YSLEER. The CDR3 is CASSQPGQVLAKNIQYF. The CDR3 nucleotides read TGCGCCAGCAGCCAACCAGGACAGGTCCTAGCCAAAAACATTCAGTACTTC.

The rearrangement uses TRBV30 and TRBJ2-5, with unresolved D. CDR1 GTSNPN and CDR2 SVGIG come from the germline V gene (reference sequence). CDR3 length: 12 residues. The CDR3 DNA is TGTGTGTTCGATAGAAACCAAGAGACCCAGTACTTC. This translates into CVFDRNQETQYF.

CDR3 in amino acids: CATDPSGGTGELFF. CDR3 bases: TGTGCCACCGATCCTAGCGGGGGAACCGGGGAGCTGTTTTTT. V is TRBV24-1 and J is TRBJ2-2, with 10 bases lining up with TRBD2. J gave up 5 bases and V 9 bases, and 5 bases lay outside the gene matches. This CDR3 has 14 residues. The germline gives CDR1 KGHDR, CDR2 SFDVKD.

The chain joins TRBV28 to TRBJ2-3, with 7 bases identical to TRBD2. CDR3 length equals 16 residues. Trimming cost V 2 bases and J 3 bases; bases outside gene matches: 8. The germline V gene has CDR1 MDHEN and CDR2 SYDVKM. The CDR3 DNA follows: TGTGCCAGCAGTTTAGGGGGGAGGGGAGGTACAGATACGCAGTATTTT. Protein product: CASSLGGRGGTDTQYF. Drawing the rest from reference TRBV28 and TRBJ2-3, the complete variable domain is DVKVTQSSRYLVKRTGEKVFLECVQDMDHENMFWYRQDPGLGLRLIYFSYDVKMKEKGDIPEGYSVSREKKERFSLILESASTNQTSMYLCASSLGGRGGTDTQYFGPGTRLTVL.

This chain connects TRBV5-4 to TRBJ2-2; TRBD1 aligns across 7 bases. Germline CDR1 reads SGHNT; CDR2 reads YYREEE (reference sequence). The V gene end was trimmed by 4 bases and the J gene end by 5 bases; junction bases not matched to a gene: 11. The CDR3 extends over 16 amino acids. CDR3 residues: CASSHGGRGRTGELFF. In DNA form, the CDR3 reads TGTGCCAGCAGCCACGGAGGAAGGGGGCGTACCGGGGAGCTGTTTTTT.

The chain couples TRBV6-1 to TRBJ1-5; possibly TRBD1 for D (6 bases). The V and J ends lost 2 bases and 6 bases respectively, with 11 bases between them. From germline, CDR1 is MNHNS and CDR2 SASEGT. CDR3 size: 14 residues. The CDR3 DNA sequence: TGTGCCAGCAGTGAAACAGGGAACGTTCAGCCCCAGCATTTT. Translated: CASSETGNVQPQHF.

The chain uses TRBV28 and TRBJ2-7, with D possibly being TRBD1 or TRBD2 (5 bases each). The CDR3 consists of 16 residues. Germline lookup yields CDR1 MDHEN and CDR2 SYDVKM. V shed 4 bases and J shed 1 base, with 17 bases lying between them. The CDR3 here is CASSSSSGGTSYEQYV. The CDR3 DNA follows: TGTGCCAGCAGTTCGTCTTCCGGTGGGACGTCCTACGAGCAGTACGTC.

Of note for this clonotype: The junction shows a germline mismatch at one end, possibly a read error. V usage is TRBV14 and J usage is TRBJ1-1, with D uncertain. From germline, CDR1 is SGHDN and CDR2 FVKESK. The CDR3 runs to 13 residues. The DNA for the CDR3 is TGTGCCAGCAGCCCTTCACTGAACACTAAAGCTTTCTTT. Residues: CASSPSLNTKAFF.

This clonotype was seen once. V and J are TRBV28 and TRBJ2-1; the D gene is possibly TRBD1 (7 bases). This CDR3 is 16 amino acids long. Germline V gives CDR1 MDHEN, CDR2 SYDVKM. Trimming took off 2 bases at V and 5 bases at J, with 16 bases between the two ends. Here the CDR3 reads CASSLGGGGRNNEQFF. CDR3 nucleotide sequence: TGTGCCAGCAGTTTAGGAGGGGGCGGAAGAAACAATGAGCAGTTCTTC.

The genes are TRBV30 and TRBJ1-1, with unresolved D. The CDR3 is made up of 11 amino acids. Trimming removed 4 bases at V and 8 bases at J, with 11 bases between. CDR1 and CDR2 (germline): GTSNPN, SVGIG (reference sequence). The CDR3 region has the DNA TGTGCCTGGAAGTTTAGACAAGAAGCTTTCTTT. Amino acids: CAWKFRQEAFF.

V usage is TRBV4-1 and J usage is TRBJ1-1; D not resolved. This CDR3 has 15 amino acids. Deletions cut 1 base from V and 1 base from J, with 10 bases between. The V gene's germline CDR1 is MGHRA and CDR2 YSYEKL. CDR3 region: CASSQGSVGNTEAFF. The CDR3 DNA follows: TGCGCCAGCAGCCAAGGGTCGGTAGGGAACACTGAAGCTTTCTTT.

CDR3: CASSARTRLGGYTF. CDR3 sequence (DNA): TGTGCCAGCAGTGCTCGGACCCGGCTCGGTGGCTACACCTTC. The V and J genes are TRBV27 and TRBJ1-2; D not resolved. Germline V gene data show CDR1 as MNHEY and CDR2 as SMNVEV (reference sequence). The V end lost 5 bases, the J end lost 7 bases, and 17 bases lay between the germline ends. The CDR3 consists of 14 residues.

The chain recombines TRBV20-1 with TRBJ1-1, with D maybe TRBD1 (6 bases). The V end lost 6 bases, the J end lost 6 bases, and 11 bases lay between the germline ends. The germline V gene encodes CDR1 DFQATT and CDR2 SNEGSKA (reference sequence). This CDR3 is 11 amino acids long. The CDR3 region is CSAPDRAEAFF. The CDR3 coding sequence is TGCAGTGCCCCGGACAGAGCTGAAGCTTTCTTT.

The chain has TRBV12-3 or TRBV12-4 and TRBJ2-7; D gene ambiguous. V lost 2 bases, J lost 0 bases, and 5 bases lay in between. The CDR3 runs to 13 residues. The CDR3 sequence: CASSLKSSYEQYF. The CDR3 region has the DNA TGTGCCAGCAGTTTAAAGAGCTCCTACGAGCAGTACTTC.

The CDR3 region is CATRGREKLFF. CDR3 in DNA: TGTGCCACCAGGGGACGGGAAAAACTGTTTTTT. The chain links TRBV15 to TRBJ1-4, with a weak D call TRBD1 (5 bases). V lost 6 bases and J 8 bases, leaving 7 bases between the germline ends. Per the germline V gene, CDR1 is LNHNV and CDR2 is YYDKDF (reference sequence). The CDR3 length is 11 residues.

The chain employs TRBV6-1 and TRBJ2-7, with TRBD1 identical over 7 bases. Germline V gene lookup returns CDR1 MNHNS and CDR2 SASEGT. This CDR3 contains 13 residues. The V segment lost 6 bases and the J segment 2 bases; nucleotides outside the gene matches: 4. The CDR3 DNA reads as TGTGCCAGCAGGGGACAGCAACCCTACGAGCAGTACGTC. Amino acids: CASRGQQPYEQYV.

The rearrangement links TRBV2 to TRBJ1-2; D is unresolved. The germline V and J ends were trimmed by 2 bases and 7 bases, with 11 bases remaining between them. This CDR3 spans 13 amino acids. From germline, CDR1 is SNHLY and CDR2 FYNNEI. The DNA for the CDR3 is TGTGCCAGCAGTGAATCTTTGGGAGGTGGCTACACCTTC. Translated, it gives CASSESLGGGYTF.

CDR3 DNA: TGTGCCAGCACCGGAACGGACAGGGGGTATCAGCCCCAGCATTTT. Its translation: CASTGTDRGYQPQHF. The genes are TRBV12-3 or TRBV12-4 and TRBJ1-5, with 10 nucleotides matching TRBD1. CDR3 length equals 15 residues. Trimming took 7 bases from V and 5 from J; bases not matched to a gene: 8.

This clonotype was counted a single time. The chain uses TRBV5-8 and TRBJ1-5; 8 bases align to TRBD1. The CDR3 length is 15 residues. V was pared by 2 bases and J by 3 bases, with 4 bases of the junction left unmatched. Germline assignment: CDR1 SGHTS and CDR2 YDEGEE. The CDR3 here is CASSFLDRANQPQHF. As DNA, the CDR3 is TGTGCCAGCAGCTTCCTGGACAGGGCCAATCAGCCCCAGCATTTT.

The chain couples TRBV11-1 to TRBJ2-2, with D possibly called TRBD1 or TRBD2 (5 bases each). Germline V gives CDR1 SGHAT, CDR2 FQDESV (reference sequence). The CDR3 covers 15 residues. Trimming cost V 6 bases and J 4 bases, with 15 bases left between them. DNA for the CDR3: TGTGCCAGCAGGAGGGGTAGGCTCGGCACCGGGGAGCTGTTTTTT. Its protein product is CASRRGRLGTGELFF.

This chain joins TRBV5-6 and TRBJ2-6; no definite D call. The CDR3 totals 18 residues. Germline CDR1 reads SGHDT; CDR2 reads YYEEEE. Trimming cost V 4 bases and J 0 bases, with 17 bases left between them. CDR3 sequence (DNA): TGTGCCAGCAGCCCTTCTGTGTTCTGGGGCTCTGGGGCCAACGTCCTGACTTTC. Translation gives CASSPSVFWGSGANVLTF.

The gene calls are TRBV18 and TRBJ2-7, with D uncertain. The CDR3 has 14 amino acids. CDR1 is KGHSH, CDR2 LQKENI, per germline. Trimming shortened V by 3 bases and J by 6 bases, and 15 bases separated the two germline ends. The CDR3 spells CASSPLGITSEQYF. In nucleotides, the CDR3 is TGTGCCAGCTCACCCCTGGGCATCACCAGCGAGCAGTACTTC.

This sequence joins TRBV12-3 or TRBV12-4 and TRBJ1-1, with 11 nucleotides matching TRBD1. The CDR3 covers 16 residues. V was clipped by 3 bases and J by 1 base; unmatched bases: 4. The CDR3 sequence: CASSFGQGASNTEAFF. Here the CDR3 DNA reads TGTGCCAGCAGTTTCGGACAGGGGGCGTCGAACACTGAAGCTTTCTTT.

The CDR3 reads CSARRLAGTDTQYF. In DNA, the CDR3 is TGCAGTGCTCGCCGACTCGCGGGCACAGATACGCAGTATTTT. The chain employs TRBV20-1 and TRBJ2-3; D unresolved. The ends were cut back, 5 bases at V and 1 base at J, with 13 bases in the middle. This CDR3 is 14 amino acids long. Looked up from germline, CDR1 is DFQATT and CDR2 is SNEGSKA (reference sequence).

The chain links TRBV7-3 to TRBJ2-1; 13 nucleotides match TRBD2. The CDR3 spans 14 residues. Germline CDR1 SGHTA, CDR2 FQGTGA. With 5 bases clipped from V and 7 bases from J, the junction kept 2 bases outside the gene matches. The CDR3 nucleotides are TGTGCCAGCAGCCAGGGACTAGCGGGGAATGAGCAGTTCTTC. Its translation: CASSQGLAGNEQFF.

The chain combines TRBV5-1 with TRBJ2-3; D is unclear. Trimming removed 0 bases from V and 5 bases from J, with 10 bases in between. The CDR3 is made up of 14 amino acids. The V gene's germline CDR1 is SGHRS and CDR2 YFSETQ. The CDR3 here is CASSLADNRDTQYF. In DNA, the CDR3 is TGCGCCAGCAGCTTGGCAGACAATCGAGATACGCAGTATTTT.

This chain joins TRBV7-8 and TRBJ1-5; D is perhaps TRBD1 (6 bases). V was pared by 3 bases and J by 4 bases, with 13 bases between. CDR1 SGHVS and CDR2 FQNEAQ come from the germline V gene. The CDR3 is 15 residues long. The CDR3 bases are TGTGCCAGCAGCTTTCAAGGCAGGGGAAATCAGCCCCAGCATTTT. Protein sequence: CASSFQGRGNQPQHF.

The chain couples TRBV7-9 to TRBJ1-4; D is unresolved. V lost 4 bases, J lost 6 bases, and 9 bases lay in between. The germline V gene has CDR1 SEHNR and CDR2 FQNEAQ (reference sequence). The CDR3 is made up of 13 amino acids. For the CDR3, the DNA is TGTGCCAGCAGCTCTGGGCTTTATGAAAAACTGTTTTTT. As protein: CASSSGLYEKLFF.

The chain joins TRBV12-3 or TRBV12-4 to TRBJ1-4; 7 bases line up with TRBD1. Trimming took 6 bases from V and 0 from J; bases not matched to a gene: 4. This CDR3 is built from 15 residues. Here the CDR3 reads CASSRGTATNEKLFF. CDR3 DNA sequence: TGTGCCAGCAGCAGGGGGACAGCAACTAATGAAAAACTGTTTTTT.

The rearrangement uses TRBV20-1 and TRBJ1-2, with a tentative D call TRBD1 (5 bases). Germline V gene lookup returns CDR1 DFQATT and CDR2 SNEGSKA (reference sequence). The CDR3 loop spans 14 amino acids. Between the trimmed V and J ends, which lost 2 bases and 1 base, there was a span of 11 bases. The CDR3 reads CSARLRESNYGYTF. DNA of the CDR3: TGCAGTGCTAGACTCAGGGAAAGTAACTATGGCTACACCTTC.

The chain couples TRBV7-2 to TRBJ1-2; 9 nucleotides align to TRBD1. The V gene's germline CDR1 is SGHTA and CDR2 FQGNSA. This CDR3 is built from 18 residues. Trimming took 1 base from V and 0 from J; bases not matched to a gene: 9. This chain's CDR3 is CASSLGLGQGQANYGYTF. For the CDR3, the DNA is TGTGCCAGCAGCTTAGGCCTGGGACAGGGACAAGCTAACTATGGCTACACCTTC.